This T cell receptor (beta chain) was found in a study of long-term antiretroviral therapy in people with HIV. Cryopreserved PBMC numbered about 0.9-11 million per sample before DNA extraction. Researchers report immunoSEQ v3.0 was run at survey level. Clones were read by immunoSEQ multiplex PCR, and TCRdb kept only the in-frame ones, dropping some. This sample has around 34,000 clones; about four fifths occur once, and the top ten carry about 3.5%. The input for sequencing was unsorted PBMCs, taken 3 years after starting antiretroviral therapy. This receptor was taken from a man in his fifties or sixties with HIV.

The CDR3 nucleotides read TGTGCCAGCAGACAGAGCTCCTACAATGAGCAGTTCTTC. Protein product: CASRQSSYNEQFF. The chain has TRBV6-5 and TRBJ2-1; D is ambiguous. In germline, CDR1 is MNHEY, CDR2 SVGAGI. V was trimmed by 6 bases and J by 0 bases, leaving 6 bases between them. The CDR3 is 13 amino acids.